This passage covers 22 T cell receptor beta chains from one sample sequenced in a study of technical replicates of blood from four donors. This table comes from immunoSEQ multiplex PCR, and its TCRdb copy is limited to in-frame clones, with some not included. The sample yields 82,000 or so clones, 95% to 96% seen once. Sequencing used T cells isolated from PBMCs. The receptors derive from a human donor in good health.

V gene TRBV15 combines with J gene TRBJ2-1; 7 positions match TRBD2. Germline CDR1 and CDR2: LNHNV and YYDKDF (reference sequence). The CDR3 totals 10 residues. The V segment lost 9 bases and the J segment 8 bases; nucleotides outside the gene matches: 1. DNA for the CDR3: TGTGCCACAGGGAGGGATGAGCAGTTCTTC. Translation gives CATGRDEQFF.

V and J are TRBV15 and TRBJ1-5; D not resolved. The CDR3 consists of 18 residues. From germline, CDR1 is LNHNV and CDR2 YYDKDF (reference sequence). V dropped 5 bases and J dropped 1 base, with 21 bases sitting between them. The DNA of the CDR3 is TGTGCCACCAGCCCGACCCGGCTTGGGAGTTTCAGCAATCAGCCCCAGCATTTT. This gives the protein CATSPTRLGSFSNQPQHF.

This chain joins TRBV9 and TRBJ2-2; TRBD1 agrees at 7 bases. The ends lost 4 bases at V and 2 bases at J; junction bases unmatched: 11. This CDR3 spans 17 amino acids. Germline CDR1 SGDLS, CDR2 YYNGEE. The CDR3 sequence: CASSPHPGTDNTGELFF. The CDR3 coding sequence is TGTGCCAGCAGCCCCCACCCCGGGACAGATAACACCGGGGAGCTGTTTTTT.

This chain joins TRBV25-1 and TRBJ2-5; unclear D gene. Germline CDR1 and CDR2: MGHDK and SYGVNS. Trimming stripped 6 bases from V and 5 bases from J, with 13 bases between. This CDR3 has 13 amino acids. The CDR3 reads CASRTLLGETQYF. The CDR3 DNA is TGTGCCAGCAGGACTCTTCTCGGGGAGACCCAGTACTTC.

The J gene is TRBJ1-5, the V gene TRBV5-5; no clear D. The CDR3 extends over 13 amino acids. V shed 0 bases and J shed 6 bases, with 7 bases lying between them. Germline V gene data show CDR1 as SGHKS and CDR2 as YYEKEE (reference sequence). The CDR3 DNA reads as TGTGCCAGCAGCTTGGATAGCGGTCAGCCCCAGCATTTT. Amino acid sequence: CASSLDSGQPQHF.

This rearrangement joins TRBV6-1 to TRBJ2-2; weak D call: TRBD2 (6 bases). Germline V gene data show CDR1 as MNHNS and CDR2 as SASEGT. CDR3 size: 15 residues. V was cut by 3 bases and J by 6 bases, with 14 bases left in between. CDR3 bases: TGTGCCAGCAGTGACGGACGGGAGTGGGCCGGGGAGCTGTTTTTT. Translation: CASSDGREWAGELFF.

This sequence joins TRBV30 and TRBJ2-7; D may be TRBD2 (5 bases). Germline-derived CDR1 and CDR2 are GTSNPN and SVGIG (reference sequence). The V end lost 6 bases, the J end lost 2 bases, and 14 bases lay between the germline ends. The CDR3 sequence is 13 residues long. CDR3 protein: CACSPGMPYEQYF. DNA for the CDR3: TGTGCCTGTTCACCCGGGATGCCCTACGAGCAGTACTTC.

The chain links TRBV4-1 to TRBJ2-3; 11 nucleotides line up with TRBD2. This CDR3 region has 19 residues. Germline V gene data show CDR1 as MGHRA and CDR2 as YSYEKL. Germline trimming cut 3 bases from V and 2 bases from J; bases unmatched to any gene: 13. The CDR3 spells CASSHLNRLAGNYTDTQYF. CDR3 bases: TGCGCCAGCAGCCACCTCAACCGACTAGCGGGGAATTACACAGATACGCAGTATTTT.

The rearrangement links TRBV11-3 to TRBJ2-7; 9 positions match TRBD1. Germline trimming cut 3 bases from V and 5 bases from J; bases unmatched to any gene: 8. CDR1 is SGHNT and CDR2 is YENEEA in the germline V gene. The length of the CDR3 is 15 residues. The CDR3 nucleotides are TGTGCCAGCAGCTTGGCGGGACAGGGTATCGACGAGCAGTACTTC. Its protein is CASSLAGQGIDEQYF.

The CDR3 bases are TGTGCCAGCAGTCCCGGACTAGCGATAGATACGCAGTATTTT. This gives the protein CASSPGLAIDTQYF. The genes are TRBV6-6 and TRBJ2-3; TRBD2 matches 9 bases. Germline V gives CDR1 MNHNY, CDR2 SVGAGI (reference sequence). After removal of 5 bases from V and 5 bases from J, the junction contained 5 bases not matched to a gene. The CDR3 spans 14 residues.

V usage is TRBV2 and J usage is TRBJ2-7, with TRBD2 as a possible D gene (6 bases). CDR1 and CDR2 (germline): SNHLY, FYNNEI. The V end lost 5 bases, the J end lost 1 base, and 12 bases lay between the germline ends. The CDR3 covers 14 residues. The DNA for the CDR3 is TGTGCCAGCAGTTGGCGGGACCTATCCTACGAGCAGTACTTC. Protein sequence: CASSWRDLSYEQYF. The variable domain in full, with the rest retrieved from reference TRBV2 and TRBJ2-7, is EPEVTQTPSHQVTQMGQEVILRCVPISNHLYFYWYRQILGQKVEFLVSFYNNEISEKSEIFDDQFSVERPDGSNFTLKIRSTKLEDSAMYFCASSWRDLSYEQYFGPGTRLTVT.

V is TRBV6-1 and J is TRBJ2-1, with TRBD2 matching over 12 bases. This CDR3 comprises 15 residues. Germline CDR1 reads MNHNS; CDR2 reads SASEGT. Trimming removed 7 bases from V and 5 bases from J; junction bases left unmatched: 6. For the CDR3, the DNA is TGTGCCAGCAATCAAGGACTAGCGGGACACAATGAGCAGTTCTTC. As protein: CASNQGLAGHNEQFF.

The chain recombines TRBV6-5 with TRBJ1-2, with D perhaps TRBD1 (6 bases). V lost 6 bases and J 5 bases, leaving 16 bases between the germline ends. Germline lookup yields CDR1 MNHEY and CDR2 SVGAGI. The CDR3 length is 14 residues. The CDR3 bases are TGTGCCAGCAGCCCCGGGACAAGCCCATATGGCTACACCTTC. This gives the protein CASSPGTSPYGYTF.

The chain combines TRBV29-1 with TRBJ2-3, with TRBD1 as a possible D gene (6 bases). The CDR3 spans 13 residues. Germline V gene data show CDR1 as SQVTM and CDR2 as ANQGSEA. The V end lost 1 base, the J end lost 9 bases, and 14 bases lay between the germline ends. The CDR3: CSVEGGARGTQYF. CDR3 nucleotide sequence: TGCAGCGTTGAAGGTGGGGCTAGGGGGACGCAGTATTTT.

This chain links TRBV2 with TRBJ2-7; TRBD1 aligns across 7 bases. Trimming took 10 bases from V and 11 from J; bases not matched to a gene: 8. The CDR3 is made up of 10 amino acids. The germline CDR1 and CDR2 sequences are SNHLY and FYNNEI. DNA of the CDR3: TGTGCCATCTCGACAGGGTCTAAGTACTTC. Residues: CAISTGSKYF.

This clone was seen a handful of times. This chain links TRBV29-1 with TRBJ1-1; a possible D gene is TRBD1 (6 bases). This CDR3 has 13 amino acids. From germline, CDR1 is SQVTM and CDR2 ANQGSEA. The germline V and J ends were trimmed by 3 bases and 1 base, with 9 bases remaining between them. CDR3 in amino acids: CSVEYRANTEAFF. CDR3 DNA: TGCAGCGTTGAGTACAGGGCGAACACTGAAGCTTTCTTT.

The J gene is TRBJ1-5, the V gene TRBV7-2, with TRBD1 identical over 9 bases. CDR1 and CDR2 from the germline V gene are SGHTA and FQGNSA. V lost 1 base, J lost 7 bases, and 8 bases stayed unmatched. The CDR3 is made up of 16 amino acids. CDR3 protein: CASSLDRGHREQPQHF. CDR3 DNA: TGTGCCAGCAGCTTAGACAGGGGGCATAGGGAACAGCCCCAGCATTTT.

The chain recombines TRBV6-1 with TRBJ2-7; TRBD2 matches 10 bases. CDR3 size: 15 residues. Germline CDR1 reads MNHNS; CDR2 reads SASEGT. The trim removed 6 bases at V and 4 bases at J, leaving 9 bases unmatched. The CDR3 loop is CASRVGLAGEYEQYF. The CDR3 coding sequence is TGTGCCAGCAGGGTAGGGCTAGCGGGAGAGTACGAGCAGTACTTC.

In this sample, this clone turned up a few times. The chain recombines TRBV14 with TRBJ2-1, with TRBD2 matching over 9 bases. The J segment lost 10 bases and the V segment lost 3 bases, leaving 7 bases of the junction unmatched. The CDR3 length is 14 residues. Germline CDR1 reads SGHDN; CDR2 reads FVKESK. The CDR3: CASSHEREVPEQFF. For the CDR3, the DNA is TGTGCCAGCAGCCACGAGCGGGAGGTCCCAGAGCAGTTCTTC.

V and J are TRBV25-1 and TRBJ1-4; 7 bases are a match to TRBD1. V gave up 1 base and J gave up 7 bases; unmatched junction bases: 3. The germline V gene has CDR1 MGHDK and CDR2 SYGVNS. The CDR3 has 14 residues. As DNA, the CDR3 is TGTGCCAGCAGTGAATTACAGGGGAGTGAAAAACTGTTTTTT. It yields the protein CASSELQGSEKLFF.

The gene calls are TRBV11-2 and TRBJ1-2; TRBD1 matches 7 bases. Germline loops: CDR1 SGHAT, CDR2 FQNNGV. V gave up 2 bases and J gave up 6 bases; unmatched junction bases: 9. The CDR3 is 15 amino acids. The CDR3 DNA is TGTGCCAGCAGCTTACTCCAGGGGGGCGTAGATGGCTACACCTTC. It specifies CASSLLQGGVDGYTF. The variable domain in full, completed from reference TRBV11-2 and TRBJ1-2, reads EAGVAQSPRYKIIEKRQSVAFWCNPISGHATLYWYQQILGQGPKLLIQFQNNGVVDDSQLPKDRFSAERLKGVDSTLKIQPAKLEDSAVYLCASSLLQGGVDGYTFGSGTRLTVV.

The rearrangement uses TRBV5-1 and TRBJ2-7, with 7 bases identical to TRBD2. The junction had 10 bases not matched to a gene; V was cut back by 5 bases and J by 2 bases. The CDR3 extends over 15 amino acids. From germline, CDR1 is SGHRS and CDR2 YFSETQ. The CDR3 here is CASREELALPYEQYF. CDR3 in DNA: TGCGCCAGCAGAGAGGAACTAGCGCTTCCCTACGAGCAGTACTTC.